Only one count was recorded for the clone carrying this TCR beta chain. The antigen is unknown. V gave up 0 bases and J gave up 8 bases; unmatched junction bases: 7. This CDR3 has 14 residues. CDR1 and CDR2 from the germline V gene are SGDLS and YYNGEE. This sample is drawn from a study of siplizumab effects on memory and regulatory T cells. Overall study results and limits: Naive T cells were seen as more diverse than memory cells and as major alloresponse contributors. Of the proliferating CD4+ or CD8+ clones, roughly 75-96% lacked a naive or memory phenotype that could be assigned. Relative to controls at less than 35%, mappable alloreactive CD4+ clones exhibited a mean Treg-derived proportion of about 69% with siplizumab.

Libraries were prepared by immunoSEQ multiplex PCR; TCRdb keeps only in-frame clonotypes and omits some of them. The top ten hold around 0.3% of the sample, which has about 94,000 clones, approximately 93% seen once. The chain couples TRBV9 to TRBJ1-1; 7 nucleotides agree with TRBD1. This receptor was taken from a human donor in good health. Material for sequencing was non-Treg CD4+ T cells sorted from blood. As DNA, the CDR3 is TGTGCCAGCAGCGTAGTAACAGGGGCTTCCGAAGCTTTCTTT. This sequence encodes CASSVVTGASEAFF.